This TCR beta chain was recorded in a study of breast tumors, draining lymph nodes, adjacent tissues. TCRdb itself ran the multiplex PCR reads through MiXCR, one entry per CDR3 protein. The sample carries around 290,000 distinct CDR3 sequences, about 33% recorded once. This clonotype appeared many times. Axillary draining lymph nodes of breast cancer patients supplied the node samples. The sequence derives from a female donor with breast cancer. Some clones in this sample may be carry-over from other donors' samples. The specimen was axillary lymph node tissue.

CDR3 nucleotide sequence: TGTGCCAGCAGTTACAAGGCCTATGGCTACACCTTC. The encoded protein is CASSYKAYGYTF. V usage is TRBV6-2 or TRBV6-3 and J usage is TRBJ1-2; D gene uncertain. Germline values: CDR1 MNHEY, CDR2 SVGEGT. The CDR3 spans 12 residues. V lost 2 bases and J 4 bases, leaving 5 bases between the germline ends.